One and the same sample provided the 3 T cell receptor beta chains below, sequenced in a study of CD8+CD57+ T cells in acquired aplastic anemia. The study profiled TCR beta VDJ and CDR3 using genomic DNA as template. TCRdb re-called the reads with MiXCR, one entry per CDR3 protein. The data show some 150,000 distinct CDR3 sequences, 65% to 75% seen once. Patients who underwent sequencing had shown CD8+CD57+ cell expansion by flow cytometry. The sample taken for sequencing was sorted CD4+, CD8+, or CD8+CD57+ T cells (not recorded which) from PBMCs. All receptors derive from a human donor with aplastic anemia.

This clonotype was seen a few times. This CDR3 reads CASSGTDRGREQYF. The CDR3 DNA is TGTGCCAGTAGTGGGACTGACAGGGGGCGGGAGCAGTACTTC. The chain carries TRBV19 and TRBJ2-7; TRBD1 agrees at 10 bases. CDR3 length equals 14 residues. J lost 7 bases, V lost 5 bases, and 8 bases had no gene match. Germline-derived CDR1 and CDR2 are LNHDA and SQIVND (reference sequence).

This chain uses TRBV10-2 with TRBJ2-7; 8 nucleotides agree with TRBD1. This CDR3 has 16 amino acids. V shed 2 bases and J 0 bases; nucleotides not matched to a gene: 6. Germline loops: CDR1 WSHSY, CDR2 SAAADI. The chain's CDR3 is CASSEVHRGSSYEQYF. In nucleotides, the CDR3 is TGCGCCAGCAGTGAGGTCCACAGGGGGAGCTCCTACGAGCAGTACTTC.

This clonotype was seen a single time. This chain joins TRBV25-1 and TRBJ2-6; D is possibly TRBD1 (6 bases). Deletions cut 5 bases from V and 6 bases from J, with 20 bases between. Germline V gene data show CDR1 as MGHDK and CDR2 as SYGVNS. The CDR3 covers 17 residues. Written as DNA, the CDR3 is TGTGCCAGCAGTAGCCGGGACACCCAAAAAGTGGCCAACGTCCTGACTTTC. Protein product: CASSSRDTQKVANVLTF.